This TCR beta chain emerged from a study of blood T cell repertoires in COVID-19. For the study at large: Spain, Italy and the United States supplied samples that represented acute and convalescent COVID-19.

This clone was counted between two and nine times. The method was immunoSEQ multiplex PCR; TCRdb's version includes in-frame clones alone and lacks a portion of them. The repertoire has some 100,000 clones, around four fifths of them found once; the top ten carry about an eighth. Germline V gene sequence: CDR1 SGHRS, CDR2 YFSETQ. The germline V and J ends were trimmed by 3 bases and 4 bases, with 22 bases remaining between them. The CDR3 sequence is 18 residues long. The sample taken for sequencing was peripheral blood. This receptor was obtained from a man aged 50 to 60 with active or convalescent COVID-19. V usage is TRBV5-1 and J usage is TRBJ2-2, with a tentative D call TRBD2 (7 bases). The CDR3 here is CASSYGYSGGTSTGELFF. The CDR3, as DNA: TGCGCCAGCAGCTACGGCTACTCCGGGGGGACAAGCACCGGGGAGCTGTTTTTT.